These T cell receptor beta chains were read from a single sample in a study of technical replicates of blood from several donors. TCRdb's table, derived via immunoSEQ multiplex PCR, lists solely in-frame clones and lacks some. The data contain approximately 59,000 clones, 86% of them singletons. The source material was PBMCs. All receptors derive from a human donor in good health. Some clones in this sample may be carry-over from other donors' samples. Each CDR3 is given with its conserved first and last residue. Each record gives: V gene, clone size, J gene, CDR3 length, D gene, CDR3 DNA, CDR3 protein. D genes are given only for firm matches. Not every row has a clone size; where given, it reads once, few, many or a size class.

TRBV7-9	.	TRBJ2-1	15	TRBD1	TGTGCCAGCAGCTGGTGGGACAGGGGTGGGAATGAGCAGTTCTTC	CASSWWDRGGNEQFF
TRBV4-3	.	TRBJ2-7	17	TRBD1	TGCGCCAGCAGCCAAGGTGCGGGACAGGCCGGTCCCTACGAGCAGTACTTC	CASSQGAGQAGPYEQYF
TRBV2	.	TRBJ1-2	15	.	TGTGCCAGCAGTGAACAACCCCCAGGGGCAAGAGGCTACACCTTC	CASSEQPPGARGYTF
TRBV9	.	TRBJ1-1	15	TRBD1	TGTGCCAGCAGCGTAGGGTTGTTGAGGGACAGAGAAGCTTTCTTT	CASSVGLLRDREAFF
TRBV10-3	.	TRBJ2-1	15	TRBD2	TGTGCCATCAGTGAGGTAGCGGGGAGCTACAATGAGCAGTTCTTC	CAISEVAGSYNEQFF
TRBV6-5	.	TRBJ1-2	15	.	TGTGCCAGCAGGCGATCTCAAGGGAGTAGCTATGGCTACACCTTC	CASRRSQGSSYGYTF
TRBV4-3	.	TRBJ2-7	14	.	TGCGCCAGCAGCCGAAATCTAGGAACCTACGAGCAGTACTTC	CASSRNLGTYEQYF
TRBV7-2	.	TRBJ1-5	16	.	TGTGCCAGCAGCTTCAGTAGGGGGAATAGCAATCAGCCCCAGCATTTT	CASSFSRGNSNQPQHF
TRBV6-6	.	TRBJ2-7	14	.	TGTGCCAGCAGTTACACAGACGGCACCTACGAGCAGTACTTC	CASSYTDGTYEQYF
TRBV30	.	TRBJ1-2	12	.	TGTGCCTGGCCCCGGGCTAACTATGGCTACACCTTC	CAWPRANYGYTF
TRBV9	.	TRBJ2-5	13	TRBD2	TGTGCCAGCAGCGGGCGGGGGGGAGAGACCCAGTACTTC	CASSGRGGETQYF
TRBV4-3	.	TRBJ2-4	16	.	TGCGCCAGCAGCCCCCGTGTTCAGGGGAGCCAAAACATTCAGTACTTC	CASSPRVQGSQNIQYF
TRBV6-1	.	TRBJ1-5	15	TRBD1	TGTGCCAGCAGTGGAGGGACAGGGGGAAATCAGCCCCAGCATTTT	CASSGGTGGNQPQHF
TRBV29-1	once	TRBJ2-5	10	.	TGCAGCGTCGTTAGAGAGACCCAGTACTTC	CSVVRETQYF
TRBV30	.	TRBJ2-3	16	TRBD2	TGTGCCTGGACTAAATCTAGCGGTTCTCCGGGGGGTACGCAGTATTTT	CAWTKSSGSPGGTQYF
TRBV15	.	TRBJ2-3	16	TRBD2	TGTGCCACCAGCAGTTGGCTAGCGGATAGCACAGATACGCAGTATTTT	CATSSWLADSTDTQYF
TRBV4-2	.	TRBJ1-2	14	.	TGTGCCAGCAGCCAAGACCGGGAGGGGTATGGCTACACCTTC	CASSQDREGYGYTF
TRBV2	.	TRBJ1-1	15	.	TGTGCCAGCAGTGCGACATACAGGGAGAACACTGAAGCTTTCTTT	CASSATYRENTEAFF
TRBV27	.	TRBJ2-6	18	TRBD2	TGTGCCAGCAGAAGCGGGGGGGCCTTATTTTCTGGGGCCAACGTCCTGACTTTC	CASRSGGALFSGANVLTF
TRBV2	.	TRBJ2-2	16	TRBD2	TGTGCCAGCAGACGCCTCCCTTCTAGCGGGAAAAAAGAGCTGTTTTTT	CASRRLPSSGKKELFF
TRBV9	.	TRBJ2-3	14	.	TGTGCCAGCAGCGTCTACCGGAGCACAGATACGCAGTATTTT	CASSVYRSTDTQYF
TRBV5-1	.	TRBJ2-2	16	.	TGCGCCAGCAGCCCCCCCCCGCCGCAGTCCACCGTTGGGCTGTTTTTT	CASSPPPPQSTVGLFF
TRBV7-2	.	TRBJ1-5	16	TRBD1	TGTGCCAGCAGCTTATCCGGGACAGGGGGCTTTCAGCCCCAGCATTTT	CASSLSGTGGFQPQHF
TRBV6-1	many	TRBJ1-5	14	TRBD1	TGTGCCAGCAGCGGCGAGGGGGACAGTCAGCCCCAGCATTTT	CASSGEGDSQPQHF
TRBV5-8	.	TRBJ1-2	16	.	TGTGCCAGCAGCAACTTCCGGGACACGAAAAACTATGGCTACACCTTC	CASSNFRDTKNYGYTF
TRBV4-2	.	TRBJ2-7	14	TRBD1	TGTGCCAGCAGCCTCCGGGACAGGGTTGGCGAGCAGTACTTC	CASSLRDRVGEQYF
TRBV7-2	.	TRBJ2-7	13	.	TGTGCCAGCAGCTTGGCTAGCTGGTACGAGCAGTACTTC	CASSLASWYEQYF
TRBV4-2	.	TRBJ1-4	19	.	TGTGCCAGCAGCCAGCCTGCCCGCAGGGGTAGGTCATCTAATGAAAAACTGTTTTTT	CASSQPARRGRSSNEKLFF
TRBV4-3	many	TRBJ1-4	17	TRBD1	TGCGCCAGCAGCCTCATAGGTCCCGGGACAGGGTCCGAAAAACTGTTTTTT	CASSLIGPGTGSEKLFF
TRBV5-5	.	TRBJ1-2	16	.	TGTGCCAGCAGCTTGGCCCCGGACACCAGAAACTATGGCTACACCTTC	CASSLAPDTRNYGYTF
TRBV19	.	TRBJ2-3	16	.	TGTGCCAGTAGTATTCCCGGTGCAAAAGGAGGAGATACGCAGTATTTT	CASSIPGAKGGDTQYF